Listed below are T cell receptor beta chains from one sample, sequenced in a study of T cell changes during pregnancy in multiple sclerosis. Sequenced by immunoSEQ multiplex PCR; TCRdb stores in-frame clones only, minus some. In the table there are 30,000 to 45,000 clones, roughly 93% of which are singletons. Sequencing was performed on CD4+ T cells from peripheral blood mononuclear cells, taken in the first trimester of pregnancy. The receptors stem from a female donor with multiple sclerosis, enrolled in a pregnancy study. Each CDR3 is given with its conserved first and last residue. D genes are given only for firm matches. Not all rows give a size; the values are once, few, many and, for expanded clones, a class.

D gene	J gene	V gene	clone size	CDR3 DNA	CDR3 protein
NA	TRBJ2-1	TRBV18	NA	TGTGCCAGCTCACTGGGCGGGGTCGTCTCCTACAATGAGCAGTTCTTC	CASSLGGVVSYNEQFF
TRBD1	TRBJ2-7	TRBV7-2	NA	TGTGCCAGCAGCCTTGGACAGGGGGCTAACGAGCAGTACTTC	CASSLGQGANEQYF
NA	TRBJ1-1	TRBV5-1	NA	TGCGCCAGCAGCTTATCAATGAACACTGAAGCTTTCTTT	CASSLSMNTEAFF
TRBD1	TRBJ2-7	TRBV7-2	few	TGTGCCAGCAGCCCCCGGACAGGGGCCTACGAGCAGTACTTC	CASSPRTGAYEQYF
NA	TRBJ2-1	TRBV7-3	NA	TGTGCCAGCAGCTTTAGCGGCGAGAGTGAGCAGTTCTTC	CASSFSGESEQFF
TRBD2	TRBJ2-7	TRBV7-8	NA	TGTGCCAGCAGCTTACTGACAGCCTTTCGGACTAGCGGGAGGTACGAGCAGTACTTC	CASSLLTAFRTSGRYEQYF
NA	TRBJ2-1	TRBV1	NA	TGCACCAGCAGCTTCCCCGGGACTAGCGGCTACAATGAGCAGTTCTTC	CTSSFPGTSGYNEQFF
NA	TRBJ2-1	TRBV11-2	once	TGTGCCAGCAGCTCCGTCCGGGGCTCCTACAATGAGCAGTTCTTC	CASSSVRGSYNEQFF
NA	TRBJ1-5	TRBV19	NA	TGTGCCAGTAGTATATATTCCGGCGGCTCGATGCAGCCCCAGCATTTT	CASSIYSGGSMQPQHF
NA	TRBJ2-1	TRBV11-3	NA	TGTGCCAGCAGCTTAGACGGTGGGGGGGCAAATGAGCAGTTCTTC	CASSLDGGGANEQFF
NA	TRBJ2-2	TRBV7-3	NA	TGTGCCAGCAGCTTAGCCGCAGGGGCCACCAACACCGGGGAGCTGTTTTTT	CASSLAAGATNTGELFF
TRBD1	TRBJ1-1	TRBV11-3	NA	TGTGCCAGCAGCTTAGTCGCGACAGGGGAGGCTTTCTTT	CASSLVATGEAFF
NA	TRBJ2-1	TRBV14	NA	TGTGCCAGCAGCCAACTGAGGCGTGGCAATGAGCAGTTCTTC	CASSQLRRGNEQFF
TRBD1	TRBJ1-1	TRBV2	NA	TGTGCCAGCAGGTCCGGGACAGGGGGCACTGAAGCTTTCTTT	CASRSGTGGTEAFF
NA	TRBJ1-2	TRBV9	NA	TGTGCCAGCAGCGTAGACCCGGGGGGCGACTATGGCTACACCTTC	CASSVDPGGDYGYTF